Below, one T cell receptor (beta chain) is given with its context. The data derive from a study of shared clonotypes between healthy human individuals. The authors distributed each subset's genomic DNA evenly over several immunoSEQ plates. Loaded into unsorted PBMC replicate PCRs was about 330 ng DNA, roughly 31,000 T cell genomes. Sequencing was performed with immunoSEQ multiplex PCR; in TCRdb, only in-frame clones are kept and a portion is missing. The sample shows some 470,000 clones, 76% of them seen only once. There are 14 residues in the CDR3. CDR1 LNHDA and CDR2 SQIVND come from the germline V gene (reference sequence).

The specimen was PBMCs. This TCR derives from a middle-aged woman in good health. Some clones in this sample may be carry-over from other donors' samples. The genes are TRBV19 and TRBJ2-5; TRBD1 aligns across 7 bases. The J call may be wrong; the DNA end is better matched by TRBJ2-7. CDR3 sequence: CASSPGTVRYEQYF. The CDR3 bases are TGTGCCAGTAGCCCCGGGACAGTTCGCTACGAGCAGTACTTC.